Given below is one TCR beta chain in context. Germline V gives CDR1 SGHRS, CDR2 YFSETQ. V shed 1 base and J 6 bases; nucleotides not matched to a gene: 7. The CDR3 consists of 14 residues. These data belong to a study of blood T cell repertoires in COVID-19. Overall study: Acute and convalescent COVID-19 samples came from the United States, Italy and Spain. PBMCs, B-cell-depleted T cells, or T cells provided the cDNA or gDNA that made up the material.

Per the authors' pipeline: Amplified reference gene primers provided the basis for estimating nucleated cell counts. Produced via immunoSEQ multiplex PCR; TCRdb's table is partial and in-frame only. The DNA was the basis for D and trimming; V, J and clone size are from that table. Among 150,000 to 200,000 clones, roughly nine tenths were seen once, and the ten largest hold over 4.5%. This sequence joins TRBV5-1 and TRBJ2-7; 7 bases align to TRBD2. The sequence was obtained from a human donor in a cohort sampled during active COVID-19. Sequenced: peripheral blood. The CDR3 DNA reads TGCGCCAGCAGCTTGCTAGGGAGGGGAGGCGAGCAGTACTTC. This sequence encodes CASSLLGRGGEQYF.